Listed below are T cell receptor beta chains from one sample, sequenced in a study of low-dose radiotherapy and immunotherapy resistance in tumors. Via MiXCR, TCRdb re-called the reads, giving one row per CDR3 protein. Altogether roughly 95,000 distinct CDR3 sequences are present, under 25% being singletons, with the ten largest covering around 13%. Sequenced material: PBMCs, taken after low-dose radiotherapy plus immunotherapy. These receptors were obtained from a female donor with ovarian cancer. Each CDR3 is given with its conserved first and last residue. Each record gives: J gene, D gene, clone size, V gene, CDR3 protein, CDR3 DNA. The D gene is left open where the match is weak. The size field is filled for only some rows; it gives once, few, many or a size class.

TRBJ1-5,TRBD1,many,TRBV2,CASSVNRGTNQPQHF,TGTGCCAGCAGTGTGAACAGGGGGACAAATCAGCCCCAGCATTTT
TRBJ2-1,TRBD1,many,TRBV29-1,CSVQGAIIGEQFF,TGCAGCGTACAGGGGGCCATCATCGGTGAGCAGTTCTTC
TRBJ2-7,TRBD1,.,TRBV2,CASTQGQGISYEQYF,TGTGCCAGCACCCAGGGACAGGGGATTTCGTACGAGCAGTACTTC
TRBJ2-7,.,many,TRBV21-1,CASNQPRLAYEQYF,TGTGCCAGCAACCAACCGAGGCTAGCCTACGAGCAGTACTTC
TRBJ1-2,.,many,TRBV24-1,CATSEPRQASGYTF,TGTGCCACCAGTGAGCCAAGACAGGCCTCTGGCTACACCTTC
TRBJ2-1,.,many,TRBV14,CASSQAIGNEQFF,TGTGCCAGCAGCCAAGCGATCGGAAATGAGCAGTTCTTC
TRBJ1-3,.,many,TRBV12-3/TRBV12-4,CASSGAAGNTIYF,TGTGCCAGCAGTGGGGCGGCCGGAAACACCATATATTTT
TRBJ2-1,.,many,TRBV5-1,CASSGDNSNEQFF,TGCGCCAGCAGCGGGGACAACAGCAATGAGCAGTTCTTC
TRBJ2-3,TRBD2,many,TRBV11-3,CASSAGGRLTDTQYF,TGTGCCAGCAGCGCGGGAGGCCGCCTAACAGATACGCAGTATTTT
TRBJ2-4,.,.,TRBV26,CASTDAGSKNIQYF,TGTGCCAGCACTGACGCGGGGTCCAAAAACATTCAGTACTTC
TRBJ2-1,TRBD2,many,TRBV27,CASSWGGIYNEQFF,TGTGCCAGCAGTTGGGGGGGAATCTACAATGAGCAGTTCTTC
TRBJ2-2,TRBD2,many,TRBV12-3/TRBV12-4,CASSSAGANTGELFF,TGTGCCAGCAGTTCAGCGGGAGCCAACACCGGGGAGCTGTTTTTT
TRBJ2-2,.,many,TRBV9,CASSVVTGLSTGELFF,TGTGCCAGCAGCGTAGTAACAGGGTTGTCGACCGGGGAGCTGTTTTTT
TRBJ2-2,.,many,TRBV6-2/TRBV6-3,CASSESRVAGELFF,TGTGCCAGCAGTGAGTCCAGGGTTGCCGGGGAGCTGTTTTTT
TRBJ2-5,TRBD2,many,TRBV12-3/TRBV12-4,CASSIAGATGTQYF,TGTGCCAGCAGTATAGCGGGGGCGACGGGGACCCAGTACTTC
TRBJ2-1,.,many,TRBV3-1,CASSPGTHPQFF,TGTGCCAGCAGCCCCGGGACTCATCCTCAGTTCTTC
TRBJ1-1,TRBD1,many,TRBV6-6,CASRGTGGRTEAFF,TGTGCCAGCAGGGGGACAGGGGGTAGGACTGAAGCTTTCTTT
TRBJ1-5,.,.,TRBV30,CAWSRTGLQPQHF,TGTGCCTGGAGTAGAACAGGGCTTCAGCCCCAGCATTTT
TRBJ2-1,.,many,TRBV5-1,CASSTDTAYSYNEQFF,TGCGCCAGCAGCACGGACACGGCTTACTCCTACAATGAGCAGTTCTTC
TRBJ2-7,TRBD1,many,TRBV20-1,CSARAQGANEQYF,TGCAGTGCTAGAGCACAGGGGGCGAACGAGCAGTACTTC